The source of this T cell receptor beta chain is a study of Ad26.COV2.S vaccination and SARS-CoV-2 variants (dated by TCRdb to 2020 to 2023). In the study overall: Donors in the vaccine arm were drawn from COV1001, a phase I-IIa trial of Ad26.COV2.S in healthy adults that was multicentre, randomized, double-blind and placebo-controlled. Dosing of Ad26.COV2.S was intramuscular, at either 5x10^10 or 1x10^11 viral particles, delivered as one shot or as two shots spaced 56 days apart. The specificity and breadth of SARS-CoV-2-reactive T cell receptors after Ad26.COV2.S vaccination were assessed by TCRbeta repertoire sequencing. A total of roughly 32 samples were included in the TCR-sequenced set, comprising roughly 20 Ad26.COV2.S vaccine recipients, 5 placebo recipients and 8 SARS-CoV-2 convalescent individuals. Trial participants were randomized into five groups of five, in which low-dose or high-dose Ad26.COV2.S was given once or twice, or placebo was given on both occasions. Throughout the experiments and outcome assessment, investigators stayed blinded to trial group allocation.

The CDR3, cysteine through phenylalanine, is 13 amino acids long. Of the read, only the CDR3 DNA is kept; its 39 bases are in frame from base 1. TCRbeta CDR3 regions were sequenced with the immunoSEQ Assay. After extraction, genomic DNA underwent amplification by bias-controlled multiplex PCR, followed by high-throughput sequencing. In the authors' own workflow: To quantify the absolute abundance of each unique TCRbeta CDR3 region, sequences were collapsed and filtered. T cell fraction was estimated by normalizing TCRbeta template counts to usable DNA, with usable DNA measured through amplification of reference genes found in all nucleated cells. Repertoire TCRs were annotated as SARS-CoV-2-specific when V gene, CDR3 amino acid sequence and J gene were exactly matched to a known reactive TCR set. The reference SARS-CoV-2 TCR set was derived from MIRA and filtered for enrichment in COVID-19-positive ImmuneCODE repertoires, a step that removed public or cross-reactive TCRs. Using the MIRA antigens, annotated TCRs were further analysed by specific ORF or by position within an ORF. Depth was the summed frequency of annotated unique rearrangements, while breadth was defined as annotated unique rearrangements over total unique productive rearrangements. Two-sided Wilcoxon rank-sum tests were applied when comparing TCR breadth between groups. The source is immuneACCESS, and TCRdb retained only in-frame sequences with V and J called. Part of the clones is not carried over; for the studies checked, unresolved V genes explain less than half of this, and the remainder is unexplained. D and trimming come from the DNA, and the V and J calls and clone size come from that table. The sample profile shows about 250,000 clones; over 75% of them were found once. The ten largest clones capture more than 2.5% of the sample.

General study outcomes and caveats: Comparing responses between vaccine doses or regimens was not something the study was powered to do. After vaccination, spike-specific CD8+ and CD4+ T cell responses were reported to show substantial breadth. It was noted by the authors that total T cell responses may have been underestimated by the TCR breadth and depth analyses. Compared with placebo recipients, Ad26.COV2.S recipients showed higher spike-specific TCR breadth (P = 0.0014). Comparable non-spike TCR breadth was observed between vaccine and placebo recipients, consistent with only spike being contained in the vaccine.

The treatment or condition label of this sample denotes: about 20 received Ad26.COV2.S at low or high dose, single or two shots; several received placebo; per-sample allocation not given. Repertoires of vaccine and placebo recipients were sequenced from samples taken on day 63 after the first injection. In Cohort 1b, around 23 adults aged 18-55 years were enrolled at a single site in Boston, USA, between 29 July and 7 August 2020. Ad26.COV2.S consisted of a replication-incompetent adenovirus type 26 vector by which a prefusion-stabilized SARS-CoV-2 spike protein from the original Wuhan strain was expressed. In the case of this clone: No cognate antigen has been identified for it. Base qualities are not at hand, and no much larger clone is one base apart.

The sequenced sample was peripheral blood, obtained in a trial of Ad26.COV2.S vaccine versus placebo. This sequence originates from a person between 18 and 65 years old who received the Ad26.COV2.S COVID-19 vaccine or a placebo. The chain is made from TRBV21-1 and TRBJ2-7; TRBD1 is the table's D call, not checked against the DNA. TRBV21-1 is a documented pseudogene. This receptor carries the CDR3 CASSRQASYEQYF. The nucleotides are TGTGCCAGCAGCCGACAGGCGTCCTACGAGCAGTACTTC.